This passage covers 24 T cell receptor beta chains from one sample sequenced in a study of blood T cell repertoires in COVID-19. Libraries were prepared by immunoSEQ multiplex PCR; TCRdb keeps only in-frame clonotypes and omits some of them. The table lists 190,000 or so clones, approximately 90% of them singletons. The sequencing sample was made of peripheral blood. The receptors were gathered from a man in his sixties who had recovered from COVID-19.

This clone was observed a single time. The rearrangement links TRBV19 to TRBJ1-3; D perhaps matches TRBD1 (5 bases). Germline V gives CDR1 LNHDA, CDR2 SQIVND (reference sequence). This CDR3 spans 17 amino acids. The V end lost 9 bases, the J end lost 0 bases, and 21 bases lay between the germline ends. This CDR3 is CASNPLGQPISGNTIYF. The CDR3 DNA is TGTGCCAGCAACCCCCTGGGGCAGCCGATCTCTGGAAACACCATATATTTT.

This chain uses TRBV10-3 with TRBJ2-7, with 10 bases lining up with TRBD1. Germline V gene data show CDR1 as ENHRY and CDR2 as SYGVKD. The CDR3 is made up of 15 amino acids. Unmatched junction bases numbered 6, after V lost 3 bases and J lost 4 bases. CDR3 in amino acids: CAISDPGQGKYEQYF. CDR3 coding DNA: TGTGCCATCAGTGACCCGGGACAGGGGAAGTACGAGCAGTACTTC.

V is TRBV2 and J is TRBJ2-1; 9 nucleotides line up with TRBD1. CDR3 length: 15 amino acids. V lost 2 bases to trimming and J lost 8 bases; unmatched junction nucleotides: 7. Germline V lookup: CDR1 SNHLY, CDR2 FYNNEI. CDR3 loop: CASSEHGTGYYEQFF. Written as DNA, the CDR3 is TGTGCCAGCAGTGAACATGGGACAGGGTACTATGAGCAGTTCTTC.

The chain uses TRBV5-6 and TRBJ1-5; 8 nucleotides align to TRBD1. The V gene end was trimmed by 4 bases and the J gene end by 0 bases; junction bases not matched to a gene: 3. Germline V gene data show CDR1 as SGHDT and CDR2 as YYEEEE. This CDR3 region has 15 residues. The chain's CDR3 is CASSTQGVSNQPQHF. In nucleotides, the CDR3 is TGTGCCAGCAGCACACAGGGGGTTAGCAATCAGCCCCAGCATTTT.

The chain joins TRBV7-2 to TRBJ1-1, with D possibly being TRBD1 (6 bases). Germline V gives CDR1 SGHTA, CDR2 FQGNSA. The CDR3 is 15 amino acids. Trimming pared 1 base from V and 1 base from J, leaving 10 bases between. The CDR3, as DNA: TGTGCCAGCAGCTTAGAAACAGGGTGGAACACTGAAGCTTTCTTT. It yields the protein CASSLETGWNTEAFF.

This chain links TRBV13 with TRBJ1-3, with TRBD1 matching 7 bases. Germline-derived CDR1 and CDR2 are PRHDT and FYEKMQ (reference sequence). The V gene end was trimmed by 5 bases and the J gene end by 0 bases; junction bases not matched to a gene: 10. CDR3 length equals 17 residues. CDR3 protein: CASSPRQGHISGNTIYF. CDR3 sequence (DNA): TGTGCCAGCAGCCCGCGACAGGGCCATATCTCTGGAAACACCATATATTTT. The full variable domain, in which reference TRBV13 and TRBJ1-3 provide the parts outside the CDR3, is AAGVIQSPRHLIKEKRETATLKCYPIPRHDTVYWYQQGPGQDPQFLISFYEKMQSDKGSIPDRFSAQQFSDYHSELNMSSLELGDSALYFCASSPRQGHISGNTIYFGEGSWLTVV.

This chain links TRBV5-6 with TRBJ2-5; tentatively, D is TRBD2 (6 bases). The CDR3 contains 15 residues. Between the trimmed V and J ends, which lost 3 bases and 6 bases, there was a span of 18 bases. Germline CDR1 and CDR2: SGHDT and YYEEEE. The CDR3 bases are TGTGCCAGCAGCTCTCGGGGACTGATTCTTCAGACCCAGTACTTC. Amino acid sequence: CASSSRGLILQTQYF. The full variable domain, rest sourced from reference TRBV5-6 and TRBJ2-5, is DAGVTQSPTHLIKTRGQQVTLRCSPKSGHDTVSWYQQALGQGPQFIFQYYEEEERQRGNFPDRFSGHQFPNYSSELNVNALLLGDSALYLCASSSRGLILQTQYFGPGTRLLVL.

This clone was seen a single time. The chain recombines TRBV9 with TRBJ2-7; D unresolved. Trimming shortened V by 3 bases and J by 3 bases, and 13 bases separated the two germline ends. The germline V gene encodes CDR1 SGDLS and CDR2 YYNGEE. The CDR3 has 14 amino acids. CDR3: CASSEDSLGYEQYF. The CDR3 DNA is TGTGCCAGCAGCGAGGATAGTCTAGGCTACGAGCAGTACTTC.

The V gene is TRBV29-1, the J gene TRBJ2-1; 7 positions agree with TRBD2. Germline CDR1 and CDR2: SQVTM and ANQGSEA. The CDR3 totals 13 residues. With V trimmed by 7 bases and J by 9 bases, 12 bases remained unmatched. The CDR3 sequence: CSGGAGVGSEQFF. The CDR3 DNA follows: TGCAGCGGCGGGGCGGGAGTCGGATCTGAGCAGTTCTTC.

The chain combines TRBV19 with TRBJ2-3, with 10 bases matching TRBD2. Germline CDR1 reads LNHDA; CDR2 reads SQIVND (reference sequence). Trimming removed 6 bases from V and 1 base from J; junction bases left unmatched: 10. This CDR3 contains 17 residues. The CDR3 DNA reads TGTGCCAGTAGGAAAAGGGGGACTAGCGAACGCACAGATACGCAGTATTTT. Its translation is CASRKRGTSERTDTQYF.

This clone was observed a handful of times. The chain uses TRBV5-4 and TRBJ1-1; the D gene is possibly TRBD1 (5 bases). V lost 4 bases to trimming and J lost 1 base, with 14 bases between them. Germline V gene sequence: CDR1 SGHNT, CDR2 YYREEE (reference sequence). The CDR3 is made up of 15 amino acids. The CDR3 DNA reads TGTGCCAGCAGCGTCAGGGTGAGGCCGAACACTGAAGCTTTCTTT. Amino acid sequence: CASSVRVRPNTEAFF.

The chain is built from TRBV7-3 and TRBJ2-7; 9 nucleotides match TRBD2. The CDR3 sequence is 16 residues long. Germline V lookup: CDR1 SGHTA, CDR2 FQGTGA. Losses at the gene ends were 2 bases for V and 3 bases for J; bases not matched to a gene: 8. The CDR3 DNA reads TGTGCCAGCAGCTTAGCGGCTAGCGGGGACGTCTACGAGCAGTACTTC. Amino acids: CASSLAASGDVYEQYF.

The chain is built from TRBV3-1 (or the pseudogene TRBV3-2) and TRBJ1-5, with D uncertain. In germline, CDR1 is LGHDT, CDR2 YNNKEL (reference sequence). V dropped 4 bases and J dropped 0 bases, with 10 bases sitting between them. This CDR3 has 15 residues. CDR3 sequence reads: CASSPTLNSNQPQHF. CDR3 DNA: TGTGCCAGCAGCCCTACCCTAAATAGCAATCAGCCCCAGCATTTT.

This chain joins TRBV6-5 and TRBJ2-7; possibly TRBD1 for D (6 bases). V lost 2 bases and J 6 bases, leaving 14 bases between the germline ends. CDR1 is MNHEY, CDR2 SVGAGI, per germline. This CDR3 is built from 14 residues. The CDR3: CASSYAFTGFEQYF. The DNA for the CDR3 is TGTGCCAGCAGTTACGCTTTCACAGGGTTCGAGCAGTACTTC.

The chain uses TRBV3-1 (or the pseudogene TRBV3-2) and TRBJ1-6; 7 nucleotides agree with TRBD1. V shed 3 bases and J 7 bases; nucleotides not matched to a gene: 6. Germline values: CDR1 LGHDT, CDR2 YNNKEL (reference sequence). The CDR3 is 15 residues long. The CDR3, as DNA: TGTGCCAGCAGCCATGCACAGGGGCCGAATTCACCCCTCCACTTT. Protein sequence: CASSHAQGPNSPLHF.

This chain connects TRBV12-5 to TRBJ1-3; tentative D call: TRBD1 (5 bases). This CDR3 region has 13 residues. Trimming removed 5 bases at V and 9 bases at J, with 14 bases between. CDR1 is LGHNT and CDR2 is FRNRAP in the germline V gene. CDR3 in amino acids: CASGRDSLTTIYF. In DNA, the CDR3 is TGTGCTAGTGGTCGGGACTCTTTGACCACCATATATTTT.

This chain links TRBV25-1 with TRBJ1-4, with a weak D call TRBD1 (6 bases). CDR3 length: 15 residues. CDR1 MGHDK and CDR2 SYGVNS come from the germline V gene. Trimming pared 3 bases from V and 3 bases from J, leaving 11 bases between. The CDR3 DNA reads as TGTGCCAGCAGTGAGCCTTCAGGGGCTAATGAAAAACTGTTTTTT. Encoded protein: CASSEPSGANEKLFF.

The rearrangement uses TRBV4-2 and TRBJ1-1; no clear D gene. The CDR3 totals 15 residues. The ends were cut back, 1 base at V and 3 bases at J, with 12 bases in the middle. Germline CDR1 reads LGHNA; CDR2 reads YNFKEQ. The CDR3 spells CASSQGVGGYTEAFF. In DNA form, the CDR3 reads TGTGCCAGCAGCCAAGGAGTAGGCGGCTACACTGAAGCTTTCTTT.

The chain carries TRBV7-2 and TRBJ2-2; the D is unclear. CDR3 length equals 15 residues. Trimming removed 4 bases at V and 6 bases at J, with 15 bases between. Germline values: CDR1 SGHTA, CDR2 FQGNSA. The CDR3 nucleotides read TGTGCCAGCAGCTCCCAGGTCGGTTTAGCCGGGGAGCTGTTTTTT. Translating it yields CASSSQVGLAGELFF.

This chain connects TRBV11-2 to TRBJ2-7; the match to TRBD1 covers 8 bases. V lost 1 base and J lost 2; bases outside the gene matches: 7. This CDR3 spans 16 amino acids. Germline loops: CDR1 SGHAT, CDR2 FQNNGV. CDR3 region: CASSLVGAGGAYEQYF. The CDR3 region has the DNA TGTGCCAGCAGCTTAGTTGGTGCAGGGGGCGCCTACGAGCAGTACTTC.

The chain links TRBV4-1 to TRBJ2-7; 9 bases map to TRBD1. The CDR3 is made up of 15 amino acids. Germline V gene lookup returns CDR1 MGHRA and CDR2 YSYEKL. Germline trimming cut 3 bases from V and 1 base from J; bases unmatched to any gene: 4. The CDR3 loop is CASSHPGQGSYEQYF. The CDR3 DNA reads TGCGCCAGCAGCCACCCGGGACAGGGATCCTACGAGCAGTACTTC.

V gene TRBV20-1 combines with J gene TRBJ2-5; 7 bases line up with TRBD2. The CDR3 is 11 amino acids. After removal of 3 bases from V and 5 bases from J, the junction contained 0 bases not matched to a gene. CDR1 is DFQATT and CDR2 is SNEGSKA in the germline V gene (reference sequence). Here the CDR3 DNA reads TGCAGTGCTAGCGGGGGGGAGACCCAGTACTTC. This codes for CSASGGETQYF.

The chain employs TRBV5-4 and TRBJ2-1; TRBD2 might be the D (6 bases). The CDR3 spans 15 residues. Trimming removed 4 bases at V and 6 bases at J, with 17 bases between. Germline lookup yields CDR1 SGHNT and CDR2 YYREEE (reference sequence). CDR3: CASSRSGTSSNEQFF. The CDR3 DNA reads TGTGCCAGCAGCCGCTCGGGGACTTCTTCCAATGAGCAGTTCTTC. The full variable domain, rest sourced from reference TRBV5-4 and TRBJ2-1, is ETGVTQSPTHLIKTRGQQVTLRCSSQSGHNTVSWYQQALGQGPQFIFQYYREEENGRGNFPPRFSGLQFPNYSSELNVNALELDDSALYLCASSRSGTSSNEQFFGPGTRLTVL.

This sequence joins TRBV2 and TRBJ1-1; weak D call: TRBD1 (5 bases). The CDR3 runs 14 residues. Germline CDR1 and CDR2: SNHLY and FYNNEI. Trimming left V 6 bases short and J 4 bases short, with 15 bases between. CDR3 protein: CASRGLQEGTEAFF. In DNA form, the CDR3 reads TGTGCCAGCAGGGGACTCCAAGAGGGCACTGAAGCTTTCTTT.